This T cell receptor beta chain was documented in a study of response to subunit inactivated influenza vaccine (dated by TCRdb to the late 2010s). Regarding the research as a whole: To follow how T cells responded to a trivalent subunit inactivated influenza vaccine, the researchers relied on deep quantitative profiling of the T cell receptor repertoire. Results the study describes overall, beyond this receptor: It was suggested by the authors that each seasonal influenza vaccination may recruit only a limited number of new T cells.

Preparation of the library involved RT-PCR. Sequencing was carried out with an Illumina HiSeq 2500. TCRdb redid the processing of the public reads, applying fastp at Q25 and MiXCR, and retained in-frame beta chains. Rows merge per CDR3 protein into single entries with the most common DNA and genes. This sample has 650,000 to 800,000 distinct CDR3 sequences in its table, and about 15% of those were observed once. Of the sample, around 7.3% is held by the ten largest clones. Worth noting for this clonotype: Its antigen is not yet known. No much larger clone is present one base from it, and per-base qualities are unavailable.

The sequenced sample was PBMCs from blood, obtained 14 to 15 days before vaccination. This TCR was recovered from a man aged 50 to 59 who received an inactivated influenza vaccine. Donor details come from another sample of the same person, matched by shared clones.

The CDR3 has the sequence CNAWDRGYGYTF. The DNA sequence is as follows: TGCAATGCATGGGACAGGGGCTATGGCTACACCTTC. The chain joins TRBV20-1 to TRBJ1-2, with 10 bases matching TRBD1. Taken from cysteine to phenylalanine, the CDR3 has 12 residues. Only the CDR3 part of the read is kept: 36 bases, read in frame from the first base. From a lookup of the germline V gene (reference sequence), CDR1 and CDR2 are DFQATT and SNEGSKA.